A single sample gave rise to the 14 T cell receptor beta chains below, sequenced in a study of blood T cell repertoires in COVID-19 (dated by TCRdb to 2018 to 2021). The library was made by the immunoSEQ multiplex PCR assay. TCRdb retrieved this table from immuneACCESS and kept in-frame rearrangements only. Not all clones are present; in checked studies, unresolved V genes account for under half, and no reason is known for the remainder. Across this sample there are under 80,000 clones, with approximately 83% seen only once. The top ten clones comprise around 15% of the sample. The specimen sequenced was peripheral blood. These receptors were taken from a human donor in a cohort sampled during active COVID-19.

The J gene is TRBJ1-3, the V gene TRBV24-1, with D tentatively TRBD1 (6 bases). Trimming took off 7 bases at V and 0 bases at J, with 12 bases between the two ends. CDR3 size: 15 residues. Per the germline V gene, CDR1 is KGHDR and CDR2 is SFDVKD. The CDR3 DNA reads as TGTGCCACCAGGGGCACAGGGCACTCTGGAAACACCATATATTTT. Protein: CATRGTGHSGNTIYF.

This clone was observed a single time. The V call is TRBV27, the J call TRBJ2-1; 12 bases map to TRBD2. The germline V gene encodes CDR1 MNHEY and CDR2 SMNVEV (reference sequence). V lost 0 bases, J lost 8 bases, and 8 bases stayed unmatched. There are 17 residues in the CDR3. The CDR3 nucleotides are TGTGCCAGCAGTTTATCGAGTTCTAGCGGGAGGGCCTATGAGCAGTTCTTC. Its translation: CASSLSSSSGRAYEQFF.

J is TRBJ1-4 and V is TRBV5-6; the D gene is possibly TRBD1 (6 bases). CDR3 size: 15 residues. CDR1 and CDR2 (germline): SGHDT, YYEEEE. V lost 0 bases, J lost 7 bases, and 13 bases lay in between. The DNA for the CDR3 is TGTGCCAGCAGCTTGGTTAACAGGGTTGGTGAAAAACTGTTTTTT. It codes for CASSLVNRVGEKLFF.

CDR3 region: CASSSTGEVYEQYF. CDR3 DNA: TGCGCCAGCAGCTCCACCGGAGAAGTTTACGAGCAGTACTTC. This chain links TRBV5-1 with TRBJ2-7; the D is unclear. The CDR3 is 14 amino acids. From germline, CDR1 is SGHRS and CDR2 YFSETQ. Deletions cut 3 bases from V and 4 bases from J, with 14 bases between.

The chain uses TRBV7-6 and TRBJ2-3; D unclear. V was trimmed by 2 bases and J by 1 base, leaving 10 bases between them. This CDR3 contains 15 residues. Germline assignment: CDR1 SGHVS and CDR2 FNYEAQ. CDR3 sequence (DNA): TGTGCCAGCAGCTTATGGGTTGGAGGCACAGATACGCAGTATTTT. Amino acid sequence: CASSLWVGGTDTQYF.

V gene TRBV6-5 combines with J gene TRBJ2-2, with D maybe TRBD1 (5 bases). Germline V gene lookup returns CDR1 MNHEY and CDR2 SVGAGI. Deletions cut 0 bases from V and 5 bases from J, with 7 bases between. The CDR3 spans 14 residues. The DNA for the CDR3 is TGTGCCAGCAGTTACTCAGGGGCGACCGGGGAGCTGTTTTTT. Translation gives CASSYSGATGELFF.

V is TRBV6-6 and J is TRBJ2-7; 7 bases map to TRBD1. The V and J ends lost 2 bases and 6 bases, in that order; junction bases with no gene match: 13. This CDR3 has 16 amino acids. The germline CDR1 and CDR2 sequences are MNHNY and SVGAGI (reference sequence). The CDR3 nucleotides are TGTGCCAGCAGTTACCAGATTGGGGCAGGGGGTAGCGAGCAGTACTTC. It encodes CASSYQIGAGGSEQYF.

The gene calls are TRBV4-3 and TRBJ2-7, with 12 nucleotides matching TRBD1. The CDR3 runs 17 residues. With 0 bases clipped from V and 4 bases from J, the junction kept 7 bases outside the gene matches. CDR1 is LGHNA, CDR2 YSLEER, per germline. The CDR3 bases are TGCGCCAGCAGCCAAGATGCGGTGGGACAGGGGGCTTACGAGCAGTACTTC. Its translation: CASSQDAVGQGAYEQYF.

The chain combines TRBV18 with TRBJ2-7; a weak D match, TRBD2 (6 bases). Germline CDR1 KGHSH, CDR2 LQKENI. This CDR3 contains 19 residues. The ends were cut back, 2 bases at V and 6 bases at J, with 29 bases in the middle. CDR3 DNA sequence: TGTGCCAGCTCACCATACGGTACCGGGAGTCCCACTGTCGCATCCGAGCAGTACTTC. Encoded protein: CASSPYGTGSPTVASEQYF.

The CDR3 coding sequence is TGTGCCAGCATCAATTATGGACAGGGTCGCTACAATGAGCAGTTCTTC. Protein sequence: CASINYGQGRYNEQFF. This chain uses TRBV28 with TRBJ2-1, with 8 nucleotides matching TRBD1. CDR3 length equals 16 residues. The germline V gene encodes CDR1 MDHEN and CDR2 SYDVKM. The V gene end was trimmed by 7 bases and the J gene end by 3 bases; junction bases not matched to a gene: 11.

This clone was seen only once. This chain uses TRBV6-6 with TRBJ2-7; 7 bases map to TRBD1. The length of the CDR3 is 13 residues. Unmatched junction bases numbered 4, after V lost 1 base and J lost 7 bases. Germline-derived CDR1 and CDR2 are MNHNY and SVGAGI (reference sequence). CDR3 sequence: CASSYLQGWEQYF. The DNA of the CDR3 is TGTGCCAGCAGTTACTTACAGGGGTGGGAGCAGTACTTC.

The chain couples TRBV6-2 or TRBV6-3 to TRBJ2-1; D unresolved. There are 15 residues in the CDR3. Trimming shortened V by 5 bases and J by 8 bases, and 19 bases separated the two germline ends. From germline, CDR1 is MNHEY and CDR2 SVGEGT. The CDR3 here is CASSPMPSPGDEQFF. DNA for the CDR3: TGTGCCAGCAGTCCAATGCCGTCCCCAGGCGATGAGCAGTTCTTC.

The DNA of the CDR3 is TGTGCCAGCAGCCCCTGGGGACAGCTTAGCACAGATACGCAGTATTTT. It yields the protein CASSPWGQLSTDTQYF. This sequence joins TRBV11-1 and TRBJ2-3; TRBD1 agrees at 7 bases. V lost 5 bases, J lost 0 bases, and 8 bases stayed unmatched. The germline V gene encodes CDR1 SGHAT and CDR2 FQDESV (reference sequence). This CDR3 region has 16 residues.

The rearrangement uses TRBV2 and TRBJ2-1; a possible D gene is TRBD1 (6 bases). The CDR3 covers 15 residues. V dropped 7 bases and J dropped 3 bases, with 16 bases sitting between them. The germline CDR1 and CDR2 sequences are SNHLY and FYNNEI. CDR3 DNA: TGTGCCAGCAAATCACCGGACAGCCTCTACAATGAGCAGTTCTTC. Translated, it gives CASKSPDSLYNEQFF.